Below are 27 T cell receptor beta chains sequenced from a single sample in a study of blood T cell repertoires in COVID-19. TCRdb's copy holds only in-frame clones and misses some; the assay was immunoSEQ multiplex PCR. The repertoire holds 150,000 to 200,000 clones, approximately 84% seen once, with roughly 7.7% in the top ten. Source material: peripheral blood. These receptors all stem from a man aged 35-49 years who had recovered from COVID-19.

CDR3: CASSLESRQGNEQYF. CDR3 bases: TGTGCCAGCAGCTTAGAGTCTAGACAGGGAAACGAGCAGTACTTC. This sequence joins TRBV7-6 and TRBJ2-7, with 7 bases that match TRBD1. CDR3 length equals 15 residues. Germline V gene sequence: CDR1 SGHVS, CDR2 FNYEAQ. V dropped 1 base and J dropped 5; count of bases not matched to a gene: 8.

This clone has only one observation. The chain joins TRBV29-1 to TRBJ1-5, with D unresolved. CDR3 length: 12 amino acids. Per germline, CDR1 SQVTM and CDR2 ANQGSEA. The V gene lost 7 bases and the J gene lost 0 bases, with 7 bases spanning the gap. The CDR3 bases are TGCAGCGCAGCGGATAGCAATCAGCCCCAGCATTTT. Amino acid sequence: CSAADSNQPQHF.

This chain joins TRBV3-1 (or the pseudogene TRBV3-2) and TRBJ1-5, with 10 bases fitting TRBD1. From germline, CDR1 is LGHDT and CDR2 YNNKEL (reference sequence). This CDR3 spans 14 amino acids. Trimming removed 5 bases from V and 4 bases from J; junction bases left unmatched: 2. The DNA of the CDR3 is TGTGCCAGCAGCAGGACAGGGGGGAATCAGCCCCAGCATTTT. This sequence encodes CASSRTGGNQPQHF.

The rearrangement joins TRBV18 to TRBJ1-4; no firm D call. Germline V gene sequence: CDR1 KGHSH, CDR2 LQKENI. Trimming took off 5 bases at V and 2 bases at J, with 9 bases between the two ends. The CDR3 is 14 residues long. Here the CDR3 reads CASSSPGTNEKLFF. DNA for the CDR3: TGTGCCAGCTCATCCCCAGGTACTAATGAAAAACTGTTTTTT. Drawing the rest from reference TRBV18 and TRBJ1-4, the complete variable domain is NAGVMQNPRHLVRRRGQEARLRCSPMKGHSHVYWYRQLPEEGLKFMVYLQKENIIDESGMPKERFSAEFPKEGPSILRIQQVVRGDSAAYFCASSSPGTNEKLFFGSGTQLSVL.

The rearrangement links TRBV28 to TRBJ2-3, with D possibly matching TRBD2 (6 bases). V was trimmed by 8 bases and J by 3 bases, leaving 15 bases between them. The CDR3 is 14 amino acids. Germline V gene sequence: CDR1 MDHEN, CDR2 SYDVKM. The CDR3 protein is CASVGSRGTDTQYF. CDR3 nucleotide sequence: TGTGCCAGCGTCGGGAGTCGAGGGACAGATACGCAGTATTTT.

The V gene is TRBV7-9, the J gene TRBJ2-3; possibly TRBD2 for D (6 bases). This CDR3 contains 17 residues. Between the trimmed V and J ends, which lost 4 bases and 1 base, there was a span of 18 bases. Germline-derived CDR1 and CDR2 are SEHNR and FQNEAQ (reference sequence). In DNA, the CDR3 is TGTGCCAGCAGCTCCCGTGGGGGGAGTTGGGGCACAGATACGCAGTATTTT. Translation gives CASSSRGGSWGTDTQYF.

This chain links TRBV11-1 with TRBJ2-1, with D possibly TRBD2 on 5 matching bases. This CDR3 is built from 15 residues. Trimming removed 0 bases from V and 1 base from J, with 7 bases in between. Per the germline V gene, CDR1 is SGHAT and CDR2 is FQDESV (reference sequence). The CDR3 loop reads CASSLAGDSYNEQFF. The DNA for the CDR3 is TGTGCCAGCAGCTTAGCGGGAGATTCCTACAATGAGCAGTTCTTC.

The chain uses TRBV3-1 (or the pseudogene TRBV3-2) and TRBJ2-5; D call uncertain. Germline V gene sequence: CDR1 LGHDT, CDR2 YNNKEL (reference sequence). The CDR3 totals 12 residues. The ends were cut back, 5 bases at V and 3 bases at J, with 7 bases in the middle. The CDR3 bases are TGTGCCAGCAGCACAAAAGAAGAGACCCAGTACTTC. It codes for CASSTKEETQYF.

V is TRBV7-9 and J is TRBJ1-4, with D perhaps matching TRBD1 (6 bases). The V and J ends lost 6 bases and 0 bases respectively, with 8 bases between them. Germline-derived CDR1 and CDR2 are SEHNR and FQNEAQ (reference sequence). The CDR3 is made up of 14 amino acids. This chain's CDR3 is CASRGAATNEKLFF. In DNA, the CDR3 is TGTGCCAGCAGGGGGGCTGCAACTAATGAAAAACTGTTTTTT.

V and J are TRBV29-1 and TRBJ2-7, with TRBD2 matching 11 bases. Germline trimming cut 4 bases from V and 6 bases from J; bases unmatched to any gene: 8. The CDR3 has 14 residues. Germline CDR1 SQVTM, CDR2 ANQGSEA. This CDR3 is CSVVIAGGLGEQYF. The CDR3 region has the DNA TGCAGCGTTGTTATAGCGGGAGGGCTAGGCGAGCAGTACTTC.

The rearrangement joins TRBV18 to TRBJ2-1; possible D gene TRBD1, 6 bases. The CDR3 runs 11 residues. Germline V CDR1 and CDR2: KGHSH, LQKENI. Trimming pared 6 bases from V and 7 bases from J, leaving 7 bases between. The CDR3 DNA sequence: TGTGCCAGCTCGGACAGAAATGAGCAGTTCTTC. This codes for CASSDRNEQFF.

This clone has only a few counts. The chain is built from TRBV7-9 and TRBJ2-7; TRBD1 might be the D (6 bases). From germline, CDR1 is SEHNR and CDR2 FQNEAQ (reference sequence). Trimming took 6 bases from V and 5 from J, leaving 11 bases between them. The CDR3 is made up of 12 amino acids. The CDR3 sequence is CASSPSGDEQYF. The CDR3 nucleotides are TGTGCCAGCAGTCCCTCAGGGGACGAGCAGTACTTC.

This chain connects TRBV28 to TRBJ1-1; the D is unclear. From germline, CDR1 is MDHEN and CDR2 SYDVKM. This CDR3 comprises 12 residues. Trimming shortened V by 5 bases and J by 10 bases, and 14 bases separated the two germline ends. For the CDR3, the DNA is TGTGCCAGCAGTCCCCGTCCAGTTGGAGCTTTCTTT. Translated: CASSPRPVGAFF. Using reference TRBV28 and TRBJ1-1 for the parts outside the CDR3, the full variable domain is DVKVTQSSRYLVKRTGEKVFLECVQDMDHENMFWYRQDPGLGLRLIYFSYDVKMKEKGDIPEGYSVSREKKERFSLILESASTNQTSMYLCASSPRPVGAFFGQGTRLTVV.

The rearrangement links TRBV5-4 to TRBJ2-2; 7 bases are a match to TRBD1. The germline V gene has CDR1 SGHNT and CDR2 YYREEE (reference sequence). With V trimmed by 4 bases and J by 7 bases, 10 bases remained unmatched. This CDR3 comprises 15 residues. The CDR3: CASSPGPGGDGELFF. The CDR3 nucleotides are TGTGCCAGCAGCCCGGGCCCAGGGGGAGACGGGGAGCTGTTTTTT.

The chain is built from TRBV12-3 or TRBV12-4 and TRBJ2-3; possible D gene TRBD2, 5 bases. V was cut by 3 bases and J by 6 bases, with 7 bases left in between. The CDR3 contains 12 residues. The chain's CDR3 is CASSFKRDTQYF. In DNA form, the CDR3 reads TGTGCCAGCAGTTTTAAGCGGGATACGCAGTATTTT.

This CDR3 reads CASSDRGDTQYF. The CDR3 nucleotides read TGTGCCAGCAGTGACAGGGGAGATACGCAGTATTTT. V gene TRBV2 combines with J gene TRBJ2-3, with TRBD1 as a possible D gene (6 bases). Trimming took 3 bases from V and 5 from J, leaving 6 bases between them. Germline loops: CDR1 SNHLY, CDR2 FYNNEI. The CDR3 sequence is 12 residues long.

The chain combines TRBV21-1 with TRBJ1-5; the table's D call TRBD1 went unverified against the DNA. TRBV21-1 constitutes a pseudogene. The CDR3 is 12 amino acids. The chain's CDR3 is CARGTANQPQHF. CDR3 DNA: TGTGCCAGGGGGACAGCCAATCAGCCCCAGCATTTT.

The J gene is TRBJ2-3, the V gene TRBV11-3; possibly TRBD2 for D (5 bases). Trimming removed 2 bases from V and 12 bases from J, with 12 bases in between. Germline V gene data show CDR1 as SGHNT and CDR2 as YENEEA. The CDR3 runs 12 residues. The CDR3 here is CASSLYGESQYF. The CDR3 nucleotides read TGTGCCAGCAGCTTATACGGGGAATCCCAGTATTTT.

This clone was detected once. The CDR3, as DNA: TGTGCCAGCAACAATGCAGGGACAGATACGCAGTATTTT. This translates into CASNNAGTDTQYF. The V and J genes are TRBV7-9 and TRBJ2-3; TRBD1 might be the D (5 bases). The CDR3 totals 13 residues. The V gene lost 7 bases and the J gene lost 3 bases, with 11 bases spanning the gap. Germline V gene sequence: CDR1 SEHNR, CDR2 FQNEAQ (reference sequence).

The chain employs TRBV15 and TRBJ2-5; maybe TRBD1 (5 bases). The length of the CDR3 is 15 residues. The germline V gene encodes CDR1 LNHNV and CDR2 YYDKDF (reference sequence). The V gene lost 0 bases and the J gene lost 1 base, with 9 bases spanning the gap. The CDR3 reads CATSREGRGQETQYF. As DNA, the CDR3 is TGTGCCACCAGCAGAGAAGGAAGGGGCCAAGAGACCCAGTACTTC.

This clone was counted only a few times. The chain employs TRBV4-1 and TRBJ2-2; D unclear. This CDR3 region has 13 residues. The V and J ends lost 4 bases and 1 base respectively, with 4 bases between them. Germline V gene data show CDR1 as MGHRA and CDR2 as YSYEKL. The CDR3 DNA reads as TGCGCCAGCAGCCTCGGGAACACCGGGGAGCTGTTTTTT. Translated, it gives CASSLGNTGELFF.

This chain's CDR3 is CASSLNSGRFYEQYF. The CDR3 bases are TGCGCCAGCAGCTTGAATAGCGGGAGATTTTACGAGCAGTACTTC. The chain combines TRBV5-1 with TRBJ2-7; 9 nucleotides match TRBD2. The CDR3 runs 15 residues. J was trimmed by 4 bases and V by 1 base; bases with no gene match: 6. From germline, CDR1 is SGHRS and CDR2 YFSETQ.

The CDR3 coding sequence is TGTGCCAGCAGCTTGACGTTTATGGGGAGGGGGAGATTCCAAGAGACCCAGTACTTC. This codes for CASSLTFMGRGRFQETQYF. The chain uses TRBV5-5 and TRBJ2-5; possibly TRBD2 for D (7 bases). CDR3 length: 19 amino acids. Per the germline V gene, CDR1 is SGHKS and CDR2 is YYEKEE (reference sequence). Trimming cost V 1 base and J 1 base, with 23 bases left between them.

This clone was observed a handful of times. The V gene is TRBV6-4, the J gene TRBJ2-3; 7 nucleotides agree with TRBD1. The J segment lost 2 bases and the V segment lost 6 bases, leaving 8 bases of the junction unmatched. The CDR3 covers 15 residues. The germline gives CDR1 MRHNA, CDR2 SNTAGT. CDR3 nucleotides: TGTGCCAGCAGCGCCGGACAGGTAGTCACAGATACGCAGTATTTT. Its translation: CASSAGQVVTDTQYF.

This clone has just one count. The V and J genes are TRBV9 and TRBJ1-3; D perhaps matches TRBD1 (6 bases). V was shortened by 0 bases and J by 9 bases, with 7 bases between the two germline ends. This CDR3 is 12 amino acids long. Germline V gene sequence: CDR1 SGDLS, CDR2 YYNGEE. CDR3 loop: CASSVVDSTIYF. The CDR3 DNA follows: TGTGCCAGCAGCGTAGTGGACAGCACCATATATTTT.

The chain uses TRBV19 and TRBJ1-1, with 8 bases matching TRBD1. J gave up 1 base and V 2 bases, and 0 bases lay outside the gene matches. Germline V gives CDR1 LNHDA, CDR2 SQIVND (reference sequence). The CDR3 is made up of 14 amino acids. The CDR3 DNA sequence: TGTGCCAGTAGTATACAGGGGGCGAACACTGAAGCTTTCTTT. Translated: CASSIQGANTEAFF.

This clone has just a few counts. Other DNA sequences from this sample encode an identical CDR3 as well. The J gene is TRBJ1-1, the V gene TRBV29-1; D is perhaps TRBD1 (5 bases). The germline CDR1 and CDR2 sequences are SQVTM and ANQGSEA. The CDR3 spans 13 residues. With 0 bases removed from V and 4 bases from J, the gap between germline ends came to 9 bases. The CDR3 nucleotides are TGCAGCGTTGAAGAGGGGCGCGGCACTGAAGCTTTCTTT. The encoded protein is CSVEEGRGTEAFF.